Listed here are 16 T cell receptor beta chains from one sample, sequenced in a study of PD-L1 blockade in urothelial cancer (dated by TCRdb to the late 2010s). Library method: the immunoSEQ multiplex PCR assay. In TCRdb, the immuneACCESS table is reduced to in-frame sequences with V and J assigned. These tables do not hold every clone; where another copy was compared, an unresolved V gene accounts for under half, and the others remain unexplained. In this sample the table shows 20,000 to 25,000 clones, roughly nine tenths of which occur a single time. The ten largest clones represent approximately 2.8% of the sample. Specimen: PBMCs, collected around atezolizumab (anti-PD-L1) treatment. The receptors come from a man aged 50 to 59 with urothelial cancer.

The rearrangement uses TRBV7-6 and TRBJ1-1, with D maybe TRBD1 (5 bases). V lost 5 bases to trimming and J lost 4 bases, with 14 bases between them. Germline V gene data show CDR1 as SGHVS and CDR2 as FNYEAQ. The CDR3 consists of 14 residues. The CDR3 DNA follows: TGTGCCAGCAGCGCGCAGGGTTTTCGCACTGAAGCTTTCTTT. Translated, it gives CASSAQGFRTEAFF.

This clone was counted a single time. The chain is built from TRBV27 and TRBJ1-2; TRBD1 agrees at 8 bases. This CDR3 contains 15 residues. Germline-derived CDR1 and CDR2 are MNHEY and SMNVEV (reference sequence). The J segment lost 0 bases and the V segment lost 8 bases, leaving 8 bases of the junction unmatched. CDR3 residues: CASRGQAISNYGYTF. In DNA, the CDR3 is TGTGCCAGCCGGGGACAGGCGATCTCTAACTATGGCTACACCTTC.

A single count supports this clone. Here the CDR3 reads CASSARDRGFSYNEQFF. The DNA of the CDR3 is TGCGCCAGCAGTGCCCGGGACAGGGGGTTTTCCTACAATGAGCAGTTCTTC. The gene calls are TRBV10-1 and TRBJ2-1, with TRBD1 matching 11 bases. V dropped 4 bases and J dropped 1; count of bases not matched to a gene: 6. Germline V CDR1 and CDR2: WNHNN, SYGVQD (reference sequence). The CDR3 is made up of 17 amino acids.

In DNA, the CDR3 is TGTGCCAGCAGCTCCTTAGACGGACTAGCTGGCTATGGCTACACCTTC. Residues: CASSSLDGLAGYGYTF. This chain links TRBV5-6 with TRBJ1-2; unclear D gene. The CDR3 loop spans 16 amino acids. With 3 bases removed from V and 4 bases from J, the gap between germline ends came to 19 bases. Germline CDR1 is SGHDT and CDR2 is YYEEEE.

The chain links TRBV14 to TRBJ2-5; D is unresolved. The germline V gene encodes CDR1 SGHDN and CDR2 FVKESK. V was cut by 1 base and J by 4 bases, with 10 bases left in between. This CDR3 is built from 14 residues. CDR3: CASSQVRYRETQYF. The CDR3 nucleotides are TGTGCCAGCAGCCAAGTGCGGTATCGAGAGACCCAGTACTTC. Together with reference TRBV14 and TRBJ2-5, the CDR3 gives the full variable domain: EAGVTQFPSHSVIEKGQTVTLRCDPISGHDNLYWYRRVMGKEIKFLLHFVKESKQDESGMPNNRFLAERTGGTYSTLKVQPAELEDSGVYFCASSQVRYRETQYFGPGTRLLVL.

The chain couples TRBV4-2 to TRBJ2-5, with TRBD2 identical over 10 bases. With 1 base clipped from V and 5 bases from J, the junction kept 7 bases outside the gene matches. CDR1 and CDR2 from the germline V gene are LGHNA and YNFKEQ. The length of the CDR3 is 16 residues. The CDR3 region is CASSQGSGGAGETQYF. The CDR3 DNA is TGTGCCAGCAGCCAAGGAAGCGGGGGGGCTGGGGAGACCCAGTACTTC.

The chain joins TRBV30 to TRBJ2-6; the match to TRBD1 covers 7 bases. V shed 8 bases and J 3 bases; nucleotides not matched to a gene: 7. This CDR3 region has 14 residues. Germline V CDR1 and CDR2: GTSNPN, SVGIG (reference sequence). CDR3 in DNA: TGTGCCAGGGGACAGCGGAGTGGGGCCAACGTCCTGACTTTC. The encoded protein is CARGQRSGANVLTF.

V gene TRBV13 combines with J gene TRBJ2-1; 14 bases agree with TRBD2. From germline, CDR1 is PRHDT and CDR2 FYEKMQ (reference sequence). Trimming cost V 5 bases and J 8 bases; bases outside gene matches: 11. The CDR3 runs to 17 residues. CDR3 sequence: CASSPKRGLAGVDEQFF. CDR3 nucleotides: TGTGCCAGCAGCCCGAAGAGGGGACTAGCGGGAGTGGATGAGCAGTTCTTC.

This clone was picked up one time. The chain recombines TRBV5-5 with TRBJ2-2, with 8 bases that match TRBD1. The ends lost 3 bases at V and 5 bases at J; junction bases unmatched: 6. This CDR3 is built from 15 residues. Germline values: CDR1 SGHKS, CDR2 YYEKEE (reference sequence). CDR3 in DNA: TGTGCCAGCAGCTCGGACAGGGAAAGGACCGGGGAGCTGTTTTTT. Its translation is CASSSDRERTGELFF.

V usage is TRBV10-2 and J usage is TRBJ2-2, with 9 bases that match TRBD1. J lost 7 bases, V lost 6 bases, and 12 bases had no gene match. Germline CDR1 is WSHSY and CDR2 is SAAADI. This CDR3 comprises 16 residues. This CDR3 is CASSGTGFLEGGELFF. The DNA for the CDR3 is TGCGCCAGCAGCGGGACAGGGTTTCTTGAGGGCGGGGAGCTGTTTTTT.

The chain has TRBV10-3 and TRBJ1-5; TRBD1 aligns across 7 bases. Per the germline V gene, CDR1 is ENHRY and CDR2 is SYGVKD. V lost 2 bases and J lost 0; bases outside the gene matches: 4. CDR3 length equals 16 residues. The CDR3 loop reads CAISEAQGFSNQPQHF. The DNA for the CDR3 is TGTGCCATCAGTGAGGCACAGGGGTTTAGCAATCAGCCCCAGCATTTT.

The V call is TRBV6-6, the J call TRBJ1-5, with D perhaps TRBD1 (6 bases). The CDR3 has 15 residues. Per the germline V gene, CDR1 is MNHNY and CDR2 is SVGAGI (reference sequence). V lost 8 bases and J lost 7, with 21 bases in between. The CDR3 protein is CASVPQGTAGQPQHF. CDR3 nucleotides: TGTGCCAGCGTCCCCCAGGGGACCGCCGGGCAGCCCCAGCATTTT.

The rearrangement uses TRBV27 and TRBJ2-5, with 12 nucleotides matching TRBD2. CDR1 is MNHEY, CDR2 SMNVEV, per germline (reference sequence). V lost 6 bases and J lost 4; bases outside the gene matches: 9. CDR3 size: 16 residues. The chain's CDR3 is CASRWTSGASRETQYF. DNA for the CDR3: TGTGCCAGCAGATGGACTAGCGGGGCGTCCCGAGAGACCCAGTACTTC.

Here the CDR3 reads CSARYSDTQYF. CDR3 sequence (DNA): TGCAGTGCTCGATACTCAGATACGCAGTATTTT. The chain links TRBV20-1 to TRBJ2-3; D unclear. The germline V and J ends were trimmed by 5 bases and 4 bases, with 7 bases remaining between them. The CDR3 has 11 residues. Germline assignment: CDR1 DFQATT and CDR2 SNEGSKA (reference sequence).

The genes are TRBV19 and TRBJ2-7; 10 bases map to TRBD1. The germline V gene has CDR1 LNHDA and CDR2 SQIVND (reference sequence). There are 15 residues in the CDR3. The V gene end was trimmed by 3 bases and the J gene end by 3 bases; junction bases not matched to a gene: 5. CDR3 sequence (DNA): TGTGCCAGTAGTATCCCGGGACAGGGGAACTACGAGCAGTACTTC. The encoded protein is CASSIPGQGNYEQYF.

The gene calls are TRBV5-1 and TRBJ2-1, with D unresolved. CDR1 SGHRS and CDR2 YFSETQ come from the germline V gene. Trimming took off 5 bases at V and 0 bases at J, with 9 bases between the two ends. The CDR3 runs 14 residues. The CDR3 protein is CASSLENSYNEQFF. CDR3 in DNA: TGCGCCAGCAGTTTAGAAAACTCCTACAATGAGCAGTTCTTC.